This T cell receptor beta chain was captured in a study of blood T cell repertoires in COVID-19. Study background: Samples came from the United States, Italy and Spain, spanning acute and convalescent COVID-19. From T cells, B-cell-depleted T cells, or PBMCs came the material, which was cDNA or gDNA.

V gave up 4 bases and J gave up 4 bases, with 17 bases separating them. This CDR3 contains 16 residues. CDR1 is LGHDT and CDR2 is YNNKEL in the germline V gene (reference sequence). As processed by the authors: Cell counts per sample came from amplifying reference gene primers. The repertoire was sequenced with immunoSEQ multiplex PCR; TCRdb's copy has only in-frame clones and lacks some. V and J calls and clone size are copied from that table; D and trimming were computed from the DNA. This sample has some 150,000 clones, with 84% found just once. The TCR was taken from a woman in her 50s who had been exposed to COVID-19. The material sequenced was PBMCs or T cells enriched from blood (not recorded which). The chain has TRBV3-1 (or the pseudogene TRBV3-2) and TRBJ2-1; a possible D gene is TRBD2 (6 bases). CDR3 in amino acids: CASSPPGLGKYNEQFF. CDR3 DNA sequence: TGTGCCAGCAGCCCCCCGGGACTGGGGAAATACAATGAGCAGTTCTTC.